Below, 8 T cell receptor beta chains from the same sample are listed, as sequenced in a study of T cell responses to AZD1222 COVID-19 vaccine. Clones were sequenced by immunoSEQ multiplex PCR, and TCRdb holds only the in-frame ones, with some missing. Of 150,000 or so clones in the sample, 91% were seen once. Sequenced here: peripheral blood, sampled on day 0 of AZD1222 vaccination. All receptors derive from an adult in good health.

The CDR3 protein is CASSPIPGSEAFF. In DNA form, the CDR3 reads TGTGCCAGTAGCCCTATTCCGGGGTCTGAAGCTTTCTTT. The chain recombines TRBV19 with TRBJ1-1; the D is unclear. From germline, CDR1 is LNHDA and CDR2 SQIVND (reference sequence). V was clipped by 6 bases and J by 6 bases, with 14 bases between them. The CDR3 is made up of 13 amino acids.

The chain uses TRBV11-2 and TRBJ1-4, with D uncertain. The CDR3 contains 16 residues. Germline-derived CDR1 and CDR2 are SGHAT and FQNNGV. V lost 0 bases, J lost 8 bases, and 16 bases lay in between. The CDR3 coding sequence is TGTGCCAGCAGCTTAGATCTTAGAGGTCGTGGCGAAAAACTGTTTTTT. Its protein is CASSLDLRGRGEKLFF.

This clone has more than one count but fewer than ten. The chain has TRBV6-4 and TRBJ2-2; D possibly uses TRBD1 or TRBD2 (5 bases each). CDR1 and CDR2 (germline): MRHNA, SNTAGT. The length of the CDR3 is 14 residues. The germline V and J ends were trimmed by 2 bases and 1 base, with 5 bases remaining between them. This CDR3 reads CASSDGGNTGELFF. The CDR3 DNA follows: TGTGCCAGCAGTGACGGGGGGAACACCGGGGAGCTGTTTTTT.

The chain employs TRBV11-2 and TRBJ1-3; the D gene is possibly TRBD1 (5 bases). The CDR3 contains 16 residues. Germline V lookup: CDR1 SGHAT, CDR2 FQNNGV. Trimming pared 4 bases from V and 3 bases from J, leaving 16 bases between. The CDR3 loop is CASSSNSAGYGNTIYF. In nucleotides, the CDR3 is TGTGCCAGCAGCTCCAATTCGGCAGGGTATGGAAACACCATATATTTT.

In DNA form, the CDR3 reads TGTGCCAGCAGTTTGTCTGTCGCCAACGTCCTGACTTTC. Its translation is CASSLSVANVLTF. The chain employs TRBV12-3 or TRBV12-4 and TRBJ2-6; no clear D gene. V lost 3 bases and J lost 7, with 7 bases in between. The CDR3 is 13 residues long.

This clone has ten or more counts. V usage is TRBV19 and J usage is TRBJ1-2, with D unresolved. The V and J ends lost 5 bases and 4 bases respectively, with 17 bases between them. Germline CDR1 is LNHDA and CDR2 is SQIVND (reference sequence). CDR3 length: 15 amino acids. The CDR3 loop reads CASSSSRGTSYGYTF. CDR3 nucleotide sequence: TGTGCCAGTAGTTCTAGCCGGGGAACAAGCTATGGCTACACCTTC.

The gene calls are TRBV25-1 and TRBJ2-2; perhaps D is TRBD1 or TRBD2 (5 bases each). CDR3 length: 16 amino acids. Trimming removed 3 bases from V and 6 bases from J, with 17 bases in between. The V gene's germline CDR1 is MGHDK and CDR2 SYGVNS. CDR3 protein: CASSDYGTQQAGELFF. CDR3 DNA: TGTGCCAGCAGTGATTATGGGACCCAACAGGCCGGGGAGCTGTTTTTT.

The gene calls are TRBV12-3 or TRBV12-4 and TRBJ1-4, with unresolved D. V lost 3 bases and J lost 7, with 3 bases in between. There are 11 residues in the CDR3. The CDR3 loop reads CASSFFEKLFF. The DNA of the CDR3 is TGTGCCAGCAGTTTTTTTGAAAAACTGTTTTTT.